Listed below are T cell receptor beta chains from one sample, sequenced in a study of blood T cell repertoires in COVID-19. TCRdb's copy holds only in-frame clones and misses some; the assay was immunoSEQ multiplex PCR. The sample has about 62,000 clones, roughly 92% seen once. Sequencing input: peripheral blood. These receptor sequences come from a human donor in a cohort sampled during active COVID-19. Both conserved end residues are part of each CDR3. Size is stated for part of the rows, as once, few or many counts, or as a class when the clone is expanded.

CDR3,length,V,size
CATSRDHFNTGELFF,15,TRBV15,-
CAISDRDRDYGYTF,14,TRBV10-3,-
CASSSAGTTYEQYF,14,TRBV11-3,-
CATRPSGGTGELFF,14,TRBV6-5,-
CASSQRRGGDLAEEQYF,17,TRBV14,-
CASSFPGMNTEAFF,14,TRBV6-2/TRBV6-3,-
CATGATLAGIQETQYF,16,TRBV15,-
CASSPLISNRDRLYGYTF,18,TRBV18,-
CASSFGGEETQYF,13,TRBV27,-
CASSLEPGTGELFF,14,TRBV7-2,-
CAWSAGLDYGYTF,13,TRBV30,-
CASSLSPGNGYTF,13,TRBV7-3,-
CASTQQGNYGYTF,13,TRBV2,once
CASSPAAERGSYEQYF,16,TRBV18,-
CASSQAGSYNEQFF,14,TRBV3-1/TRBV3-2,once
CAISEYLAGGTGELFF,16,TRBV10-3,once
CASSSSSNQPQHF,13,TRBV7-2,few
CASSSPGGSYEQYF,14,TRBV11-3,-
CASLPSGRKGTDTQYF,16,TRBV12-5,-
CASSFAPRQGTNTEAFF,17,TRBV7-3,once
CASSQGLGQGGLGQYF,16,TRBV3-1/TRBV3-2,-
CASTYRSGGETQYF,14,TRBV7-9,once
CAIRPGTSESRGELFF,16,TRBV10-3,-
CASSFDTFLGYTF,13,TRBV6-5,-
CASSVTGDEYEKLFF,15,TRBV9,-
CASSPVRASGGATADTQYF,19,TRBV11-2,-
CASSHNRLFSSGNTIYF,17,TRBV3-1/TRBV3-2,-
CATSRGGTGGDTEAFF,16,TRBV15,-
CASSGRLWPSSGNTIYF,17,TRBV19,-
CASSVDGRAYNEQFF,15,TRBV9,-
CASSPVNLGLAGGEQFF,17,TRBV4-1,-
CASSYLPRVGEKLFF,15,TRBV7-2,-
CASRFLAGATDTQYF,15,TRBV6-5,-
CACEGLISYEQYF,13,TRBV30,-
CAAGEFGASSEAFF,14,TRBV10-3,-
CASSQEPQGDTQYF,14,TRBV4-1,-
CASSLRTGSTDTQYF,15,TRBV27,-
CSAPGGANTEAFF,13,TRBV29-1,once
CASSSGSGAKETQYF,15,TRBV5-1,-
CASSLSGGGGYTF,13,TRBV11-2,-
CARYTRTAVTYEQYF,15,TRBV21-1,few
CASSLLAGVGETQYF,15,TRBV27,once
CASSPEDSGANVLTF,15,TRBV18,-
CSASSGDRGMETQYF,15,TRBV20-1,-